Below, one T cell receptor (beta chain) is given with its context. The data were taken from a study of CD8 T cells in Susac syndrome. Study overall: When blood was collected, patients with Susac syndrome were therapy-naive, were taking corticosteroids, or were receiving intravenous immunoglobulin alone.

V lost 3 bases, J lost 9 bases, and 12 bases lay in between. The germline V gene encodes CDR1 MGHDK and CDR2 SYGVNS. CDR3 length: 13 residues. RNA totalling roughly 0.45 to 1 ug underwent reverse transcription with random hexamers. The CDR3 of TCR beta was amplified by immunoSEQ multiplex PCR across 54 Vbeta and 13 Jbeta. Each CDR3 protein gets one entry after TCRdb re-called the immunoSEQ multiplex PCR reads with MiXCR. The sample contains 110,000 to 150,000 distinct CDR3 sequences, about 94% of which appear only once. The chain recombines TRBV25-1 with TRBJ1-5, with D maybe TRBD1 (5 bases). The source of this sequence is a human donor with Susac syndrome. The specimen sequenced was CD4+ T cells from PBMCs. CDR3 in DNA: TGTGCCAGCAGTGAGGGGGATCGGGGGCCCCAGCATTTT. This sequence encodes CASSEGDRGPQHF.